One sample yielded the 8 T cell receptor beta chains listed below, sequenced in a study of cytomegalovirus exposure and HLA in healthy donors. In the PCR, 60 Vbeta and 13 Jbeta primers were used. Clones were sequenced by immunoSEQ multiplex PCR, and TCRdb holds only the in-frame ones, with some missing. The sample has about 85,000 clones, under 85% seen once. Sequencing was carried out using PBMCs. These receptors were obtained from a boy aged 10-17 years in good health and CMV-seronegative.

The rearrangement joins TRBV7-2 to TRBJ2-7; D is ambiguous. From germline, CDR1 is SGHTA and CDR2 FQGNSA. V lost 1 base to trimming and J lost 3 bases, with 10 bases between them. The CDR3 covers 14 residues. The CDR3: CASSLVPGFYEQYF. The DNA for the CDR3 is TGTGCCAGCAGCTTAGTACCCGGGTTCTACGAGCAGTACTTC.

V usage is TRBV27 and J usage is TRBJ1-2, with a weak D call TRBD1 (5 bases). The CDR3 is made up of 15 amino acids. Germline CDR1 is MNHEY and CDR2 is SMNVEV (reference sequence). The germline V and J ends were trimmed by 6 bases and 3 bases, with 17 bases remaining between them. DNA of the CDR3: TGTGCCAGCAGCTCCGCGGGACCTCTTCACTATGGCTACACCTTC. Protein product: CASSSAGPLHYGYTF.

The V and J genes are TRBV7-2 and TRBJ2-7; no clear D. CDR1 and CDR2 (germline): SGHTA, FQGNSA. Trimming stripped 5 bases from V and 4 bases from J, with 15 bases between. This CDR3 region has 14 residues. CDR3 residues: CASSQGFGPYEQYF. The DNA for the CDR3 is TGTGCCAGCAGCCAAGGCTTTGGGCCTTACGAGCAGTACTTC. Together with reference TRBV7-2 and TRBJ2-7, the CDR3 gives the full variable domain: GAGVSQSPSNKVTEKGKDVELRCDPISGHTALYWYRQSLGQGLEFLIYFQGNSAPDKSGLPSDRFSAERTGGSVSTLTIQRTQQEDSAVYLCASSQGFGPYEQYFGPGTRLTVT.

This chain connects TRBV2 to TRBJ2-5, with D possibly TRBD1 on 5 matching bases. This CDR3 has 13 residues. Germline CDR1 is SNHLY and CDR2 is FYNNEI. V gave up 9 bases and J gave up 3 bases, with 14 bases separating them. The CDR3 loop is CASKYGAEETQYF. CDR3 bases: TGTGCCAGTAAATATGGGGCAGAAGAGACCCAGTACTTC.

The V call is TRBV9, the J call TRBJ2-3, with TRBD2 matching 7 bases. In germline, CDR1 is SGDLS, CDR2 YYNGEE. Germline trimming cut 0 bases from V and 5 bases from J; bases unmatched to any gene: 6. CDR3 size: 15 residues. In DNA, the CDR3 is TGTGCCAGCAGCGTAGATGCCGGACTAGGAGATACGCAGTATTTT. Protein: CASSVDAGLGDTQYF. The full variable domain, with the rest looked up from reference TRBV9 and TRBJ2-3, is DSGVTQTPKHLITATGQRVTLRCSPRSGDLSVYWYQQSLDQGLQFLIQYYNGEERAKGNILERFSAQQFPDLHSELNLSSLELGDSALYFCASSVDAGLGDTQYFGPGTRLTVL.

This clone was counted a single time. This CDR3 reads CSVEGSRDRTYGYTF. The CDR3 region has the DNA TGCAGCGTTGAAGGGTCCAGGGACAGGACCTATGGCTACACCTTC. The rearrangement joins TRBV29-1 to TRBJ1-2; 8 bases line up with TRBD1. The CDR3 runs 15 residues. Germline trimming cut 1 base from V and 4 bases from J; bases unmatched to any gene: 8. Germline CDR1 SQVTM, CDR2 ANQGSEA. Full variable domain (remainder filled in from reference TRBV29-1 and TRBJ1-2): SAVISQKPSRDICQRGTSLTIQCQVDSQVTMMFWYRQQPGQSLTLIATANQGSEATYESGFVIDKFPISRPNLTFSTLTVSNMSPEDSSIYLCSVEGSRDRTYGYTFGSGTRLTVV.

The chain combines TRBV6-5 with TRBJ1-2; TRBD1 might be the D (6 bases). From germline, CDR1 is MNHEY and CDR2 SVGAGI. This CDR3 spans 13 amino acids. V was shortened by 8 bases and J by 0 bases, with 10 bases between the two germline ends. The CDR3 reads CASAGQPNYGYTF. CDR3 bases: TGTGCCAGCGCTGGACAGCCTAACTATGGCTACACCTTC.

This clone was detected only a few times. In DNA, the CDR3 is TGTGCCTGGAGTGTGTACAGCTACGAGCAGTACTTC. Translation gives CAWSVYSYEQYF. This rearrangement joins TRBV30 to TRBJ2-7; no firm D call. Germline V gene data show CDR1 as GTSNPN and CDR2 as SVGIG (reference sequence). This CDR3 region has 12 residues. Deletions cut 0 bases from V and 3 bases from J, with 6 bases between.